This TCR beta chain was captured by sequencing in a study of cytotoxic CD8 clonotypes in ibrutinib-treated CLL. Study results and caveats: Clonality went up at ibrutinib response and then declined back toward baseline at progression.

Sequencing was designed to attain a depth spanning 1 in 200,000 to 1 in 1 million T cells. The data were produced by immunoSEQ multiplex PCR, yet TCRdb's version contains in-frame clones alone and is incomplete. The sample yields fewer than 400,000 clones, about 64% seen once. On this clone itself: The antigen remains unidentified.

V lost 5 bases and J 8 bases, leaving 21 bases between the germline ends. The CDR3 totals 15 residues. Germline values: CDR1 MGHRA, CDR2 YSYEKL. The rearrangement uses TRBV4-1 and TRBJ1-2; the D gene is possibly TRBD1 (5 bases). This TCR came from a human donor with chronic lymphocytic leukemia. Sequenced material: PBMCs, taken after 36 months of ibrutinib treatment. This CDR3 reads CASSGGGGATGGYTF. Written as DNA, the CDR3 is TGCGCCAGCAGCGGAGGAGGAGGGGCAACGGGAGGCTACACCTTC.